The 17 T cell receptor beta chains presented below share a single source sample, sequenced in a study of cytomegalovirus exposure and HLA in healthy donors. Sequencing used immunoSEQ multiplex PCR; TCRdb keeps in-frame clones, though not all of them. This repertoire shows 110,000 or so clones, approximately 85% found once; its top ten account for about 5.3%. Material for sequencing was PBMCs. The receptors here all came from a man younger than 35 in good health and CMV-seronegative.

The CDR3 sequence is CASSGSKGGKTDTQYF. CDR3 sequence (DNA): TGTGCCAGCAGTGGGTCGAAGGGGGGGAAGACAGATACGCAGTATTTT. J is TRBJ2-3 and V is TRBV2, with D tentatively TRBD2 (7 bases). The length of the CDR3 is 16 residues. The germline V gene encodes CDR1 SNHLY and CDR2 FYNNEI. V lost 4 bases, J lost 3 bases, and 17 bases lay in between. The full variable domain, with the rest looked up from reference TRBV2 and TRBJ2-3, is EPEVTQTPSHQVTQMGQEVILRCVPISNHLYFYWYRQILGQKVEFLVSFYNNEISEKSEIFDDQFSVERPDGSNFTLKIRSTKLEDSAMYFCASSGSKGGKTDTQYFGPGTRLTVL.

The chain uses TRBV2 and TRBJ2-2; D might be TRBD1 (6 bases). The CDR3 loop spans 16 amino acids. The germline V gene has CDR1 SNHLY and CDR2 FYNNEI. Trimming left V 2 bases short and J 7 bases short, with 17 bases between. The CDR3 here is CASSEWDIRPSGELFF. The CDR3 coding sequence is TGTGCCAGCAGTGAATGGGACATCAGGCCGAGCGGGGAGCTGTTTTTT.

The chain joins TRBV5-1 to TRBJ2-3, with TRBD2 identical over 7 bases. V dropped 0 bases and J dropped 0; count of bases not matched to a gene: 4. Germline loops: CDR1 SGHRS, CDR2 YFSETQ. There are 16 residues in the CDR3. The CDR3 region is CASSLGASGSTDTQYF. The CDR3 nucleotides read TGCGCCAGCAGCTTGGGGGCTAGCGGTAGCACAGATACGCAGTATTTT. The full variable domain, in which reference TRBV5-1 and TRBJ2-3 provide the parts outside the CDR3, is KAGVTQTPRYLIKTRGQQVTLSCSPISGHRSVSWYQQTPGQGLQFLFEYFSETQRNKGNFPGRFSGRQFSNSRSEMNVSTLELGDSALYLCASSLGASGSTDTQYFGPGTRLTVL.

The chain joins TRBV30 to TRBJ1-4, with a weak D call TRBD1 (5 bases). Trimming took off 0 bases at V and 8 bases at J, with 13 bases between the two ends. Germline values: CDR1 GTSNPN, CDR2 SVGIG (reference sequence). There are 14 residues in the CDR3. The CDR3 DNA reads as TGTGCCTGGAGTGTAGCGGGACTGAGCGAAAAACTGTTTTTT. Protein product: CAWSVAGLSEKLFF.

CDR3 loop: CASSENARGQPQHF. CDR3 nucleotides: TGTGCCAGCAGTGAAAACGCCAGGGGTCAGCCCCAGCATTTT. The chain joins TRBV2 to TRBJ1-5; weak D call: TRBD1 (6 bases). The CDR3 consists of 14 residues. Per germline, CDR1 SNHLY and CDR2 FYNNEI. V was clipped by 2 bases and J by 6 bases, with 11 bases between them.

The rearrangement uses TRBV27 and TRBJ1-2; D unclear. This CDR3 has 16 amino acids. Looked up from germline, CDR1 is MNHEY and CDR2 is SMNVEV (reference sequence). Trimming shortened V by 4 bases and J by 0 bases, and 15 bases separated the two germline ends. CDR3 nucleotide sequence: TGTGCCAGCAGTTACCTAAGTATGGGAGCTAACTATGGCTACACCTTC. Its translation is CASSYLSMGANYGYTF.

The chain is built from TRBV7-6 and TRBJ2-7, with D perhaps TRBD1 (6 bases). The CDR3 has 16 residues. The V gene lost 6 bases and the J gene lost 0 bases, with 18 bases spanning the gap. CDR1 is SGHVS, CDR2 FNYEAQ, per germline. CDR3 amino acids: CASSLQAGGPSYEQYF. CDR3 nucleotides: TGTGCCAGCAGTCTACAGGCTGGGGGCCCCTCCTACGAGCAGTACTTC.

The chain joins TRBV5-6 to TRBJ1-4, with 8 bases identical to TRBD1. Germline V CDR1 and CDR2: SGHDT, YYEEEE. This CDR3 comprises 15 residues. Losses at the gene ends were 2 bases for V and 1 base for J; bases not matched to a gene: 1. This chain's CDR3 is CASSFGQGTNEKLFF. For the CDR3, the DNA is TGTGCCAGCAGCTTTGGACAGGGAACTAATGAAAAACTGTTTTTT. The full variable domain, in which reference TRBV5-6 and TRBJ1-4 provide the parts outside the CDR3, is DAGVTQSPTHLIKTRGQQVTLRCSPKSGHDTVSWYQQALGQGPQFIFQYYEEEERQRGNFPDRFSGHQFPNYSSELNVNALLLGDSALYLCASSFGQGTNEKLFFGSGTQLSVL.

The CDR3 DNA sequence: TGTGCCAGCAGCCCCGAAGTGAGCACCGGGGAGCTGTTTTTT. Translating gives CASSPEVSTGELFF. The chain has TRBV11-2 and TRBJ2-2; D gene unclear. The CDR3 is made up of 14 amino acids. The ends were cut back, 5 bases at V and 4 bases at J, with 11 bases in the middle. CDR1 is SGHAT, CDR2 FQNNGV, per germline.

This clone turned up a few times. The chain uses TRBV5-1 and TRBJ2-2; TRBD2 matches at 7 bases. The CDR3 contains 17 residues. The germline V gene has CDR1 SGHRS and CDR2 YFSETQ. V shed 2 bases, J shed 0 bases, and the junction held 7 bases outside the gene matches. The CDR3 region has the DNA TGCGCCAGCAGCTTATCCAGCGGGGCGACGAACACCGGGGAGCTGTTTTTT. It encodes CASSLSSGATNTGELFF.

The V gene is TRBV9, the J gene TRBJ2-2; D is possibly TRBD1 (6 bases). This CDR3 is 16 amino acids long. V was shortened by 2 bases and J by 7 bases, with 18 bases between the two germline ends. Germline V CDR1 and CDR2: SGDLS, YYNGEE. The CDR3 sequence is CASSVGQKGLGGELFF. Here the CDR3 DNA reads TGTGCCAGCAGCGTCGGACAGAAGGGCTTGGGCGGGGAGCTGTTTTTT.

The chain employs TRBV5-1 and TRBJ2-5; D unclear. The V gene's germline CDR1 is SGHRS and CDR2 YFSETQ. CDR3 length equals 12 residues. The ends were cut back, 3 bases at V and 4 bases at J, with 7 bases in the middle. The CDR3 reads CASSSSGETQYF. In nucleotides, the CDR3 is TGCGCCAGCAGCTCCTCGGGAGAGACCCAGTACTTC.

This clone was seen more than once but under ten times. CDR3 loop: CASGQTLDTQYF. CDR3 nucleotides: TGTGCTAGTGGCCAGACCCTAGACACGCAGTATTTT. V is TRBV12-5 and J is TRBJ2-3; D gene unclear. Germline V gene data show CDR1 as LGHNT and CDR2 as FRNRAP. With 6 bases removed from V and 9 bases from J, the gap between germline ends came to 13 bases. CDR3 length: 12 residues.

This chain connects TRBV30 to TRBJ2-5; TRBD1 matches 8 bases. From germline, CDR1 is GTSNPN and CDR2 SVGIG (reference sequence). J was trimmed by 5 bases and V by 8 bases; bases with no gene match: 4. The CDR3 has 11 amino acids. The CDR3 DNA reads as TGTGCCAGCCGGGACAGGGAGACCCAGTACTTC. This encodes CASRDRETQYF.

The rearrangement joins TRBV6-1 to TRBJ2-3; 8 nucleotides align to TRBD1. V trimming: 3 bases; J trimming: 0 bases; junction bases outside the gene matches: 2. The CDR3 is 15 residues long. Germline V gene data show CDR1 as MNHNS and CDR2 as SASEGT. The CDR3 loop reads CASSDQGASTDTQYF. CDR3 coding DNA: TGTGCCAGCAGTGACCAGGGGGCTAGCACAGATACGCAGTATTTT.

CDR3: CASSLVPQDLSTGELFF. The CDR3 DNA sequence: TGTGCCAGCAGCTTAGTGCCCCAAGACTTGTCCACCGGGGAGCTGTTTTTT. The V and J genes are TRBV7-9 and TRBJ2-2; D is uncertain. Trimming left V 1 base short and J 4 bases short, with 16 bases between. Germline lookup yields CDR1 SEHNR and CDR2 FQNEAQ (reference sequence). There are 17 residues in the CDR3.

This chain uses TRBV2 with TRBJ1-5; perhaps TRBD1 as D (5 bases). CDR1 and CDR2 from the germline V gene are SNHLY and FYNNEI. Trimming removed 4 bases from V and 11 bases from J, with 15 bases in between. The CDR3 covers 13 residues. As DNA, the CDR3 is TGTGCCAGCAGTGTCGGCAGCGGGGACGCCCAGCATTTT. Its protein is CASSVGSGDAQHF.